The clone carrying this TCR beta chain occurred a few times. The CDR3 runs to 15 residues. The V segment lost 4 bases and the J segment 7 bases; nucleotides outside the gene matches: 9. The germline CDR1 and CDR2 sequences are LNHDA and SQIVND (reference sequence). The source of the sample is a study of blood T cell repertoires in COVID-19. Turning to the study itself: The United States, Italy and Spain supplied acute and convalescent COVID-19 samples.

Method: immunoSEQ multiplex PCR; TCRdb's copy keeps in-frame clones and lacks some. The sample consists of roughly 240,000 clones, approximately 82% of them appearing once. Sequences were obtained from peripheral blood. The clonotype comes from a man between 60 and 75 years old who had recovered from COVID-19. The chain joins TRBV19 to TRBJ1-4, with 7 nucleotides matching TRBD1. Here the CDR3 reads CASSTGGGGTEKLFF. CDR3 DNA: TGTGCCAGTAGTACCGGCGGAGGGGGCACTGAAAAACTGTTTTTT.